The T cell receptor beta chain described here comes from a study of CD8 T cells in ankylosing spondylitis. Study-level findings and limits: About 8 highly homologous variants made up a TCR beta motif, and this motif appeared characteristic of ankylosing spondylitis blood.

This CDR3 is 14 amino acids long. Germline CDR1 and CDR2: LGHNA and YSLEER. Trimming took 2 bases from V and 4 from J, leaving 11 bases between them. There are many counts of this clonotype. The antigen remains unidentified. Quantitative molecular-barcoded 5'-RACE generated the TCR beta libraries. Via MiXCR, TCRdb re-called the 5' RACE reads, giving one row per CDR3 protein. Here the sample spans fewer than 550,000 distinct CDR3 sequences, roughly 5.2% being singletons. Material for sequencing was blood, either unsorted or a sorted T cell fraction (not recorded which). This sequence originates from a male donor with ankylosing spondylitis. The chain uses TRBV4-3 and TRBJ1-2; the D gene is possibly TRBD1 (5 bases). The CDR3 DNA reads TGCGCCAGCAGCCAAAGCCCCGGGACCTATGGCTACACCTTC. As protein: CASSQSPGTYGYTF.